The 13 T cell receptor beta chains below come from one sample, sequenced in a study of identical twins. TCRdb recomputed calls from the 5' RACE reads with MiXCR, one row per CDR3 protein. The repertoire holds about 450,000 distinct CDR3 sequences, with 18% as singletons. Sequencing was performed on naive T cells sorted from blood. The receptors derive from a man in his forties or fifties in good health.

This clonotype was counted between two and nine times. The chain couples TRBV2 to TRBJ2-3; unclear D gene. Germline values: CDR1 SNHLY, CDR2 FYNNEI. The CDR3 has 11 amino acids. Trimming cost V 11 bases and J 3 bases, with 9 bases left between them. The CDR3 DNA reads as TGTGCCGGAAAGGTGACAGATACGCAGTATTTT. Protein: CAGKVTDTQYF.

The chain combines TRBV27 with TRBJ1-2, with TRBD1 identical over 7 bases. The junction had 7 bases not matched to a gene; V was cut back by 6 bases and J by 6 bases. Looked up from germline, CDR1 is MNHEY and CDR2 is SMNVEV (reference sequence). This CDR3 comprises 13 residues. The DNA for the CDR3 is TGTGCCAGCAGGTCAGGACAGGTAGATGGCTACACCTTC. As protein: CASRSGQVDGYTF.

This chain uses TRBV5-1 with TRBJ1-1; D might be TRBD1 (6 bases). The germline V gene encodes CDR1 SGHRS and CDR2 YFSETQ. Trimming left V 0 bases short and J 8 bases short, with 14 bases between. This CDR3 is built from 14 residues. CDR3 residues: CASSLDTTGGEAFF. DNA for the CDR3: TGCGCCAGCAGCTTGGACACGACAGGAGGCGAAGCTTTCTTT.

The CDR3 here is CASTQVGARTEAFF. CDR3 coding DNA: TGTGCCAGCACCCAGGTAGGGGCGCGTACTGAAGCTTTCTTT. The V and J genes are TRBV6-2 or TRBV6-3 and TRBJ1-1; D perhaps matches TRBD1 (5 bases). V lost 7 bases and J lost 5, with 17 bases in between. Germline CDR1 is MNHEY and CDR2 is SVGEGT. This CDR3 is 14 amino acids long.

This clonotype appeared a few times. V gene TRBV5-6 combines with J gene TRBJ2-7; D not certain. The CDR3 covers 14 residues. Trimming stripped 4 bases from V and 3 bases from J, with 14 bases between. Looked up from germline, CDR1 is SGHDT and CDR2 is YYEEEE. The CDR3 protein is CASSGKAGYYEQYF. The CDR3 DNA follows: TGTGCCAGCAGCGGGAAGGCAGGATACTACGAGCAGTACTTC.

This clonotype was counted many times. The rearrangement uses TRBV28 and TRBJ2-4; the D call may be TRBD1 or TRBD2 (5 bases each). Germline CDR1 reads MDHEN; CDR2 reads SYDVKM. The CDR3 is made up of 14 amino acids. V lost 8 bases, J lost 5 bases, and 16 bases lay in between. The CDR3 bases are TGTGCCAGCCGGGGTCTAGGACACGAAAACATTCAGTACTTC. Translating gives CASRGLGHENIQYF.

This sequence joins TRBV27 and TRBJ2-6, with D uncertain. The V end was cut by 0 bases, the J end by 3 bases, with 6 bases between. CDR3 length: 15 residues. Germline V gene sequence: CDR1 MNHEY, CDR2 SMNVEV (reference sequence). DNA for the CDR3: TGTGCCAGCAGTTTATCTCACGTTGGGGCCAACGTCCTGACTTTC. It is translated as CASSLSHVGANVLTF.

This clonotype was detected many times. The rearrangement uses TRBV7-2 and TRBJ2-7; tentative D call: TRBD2 (6 bases). CDR1 is SGHTA and CDR2 is FQGNSA in the germline V gene. V was shortened by 5 bases and J by 5 bases, with 16 bases between the two germline ends. The CDR3 consists of 14 residues. Written as DNA, the CDR3 is TGTGCCAGCAGCCAGTCGCGGCTAGCGAACGAGCAGTACTTC. Protein product: CASSQSRLANEQYF. The variable domain in full, with the rest retrieved from reference TRBV7-2 and TRBJ2-7, is GAGVSQSPSNKVTEKGKDVELRCDPISGHTALYWYRQSLGQGLEFLIYFQGNSAPDKSGLPSDRFSAERTGGSVSTLTIQRTQQEDSAVYLCASSQSRLANEQYFGPGTRLTVT.

This clonotype was counted only a few times. This chain uses TRBV13 with TRBJ2-1; D gene uncertain. V shed 0 bases and J shed 7 bases, with 10 bases lying between them. The CDR3 loop spans 14 amino acids. The germline V gene has CDR1 PRHDT and CDR2 FYEKMQ (reference sequence). CDR3 protein: CASSLGASWNEQFF. The CDR3 nucleotides are TGTGCCAGCAGCTTAGGAGCGAGTTGGAATGAGCAGTTCTTC. Based on the CDR3 plus reference TRBV13 and TRBJ2-1, the full variable domain is AAGVIQSPRHLIKEKRETATLKCYPIPRHDTVYWYQQGPGQDPQFLISFYEKMQSDKGSIPDRFSAQQFSDYHSELNMSSLELGDSALYFCASSLGASWNEQFFGPGTRLTVL.

Many counts were recorded for this clonotype. The chain recombines TRBV24-1 with TRBJ2-1; 13 bases are shared with TRBD2. J gave up 7 bases and V 4 bases, and 6 bases lay outside the gene matches. The CDR3 spans 16 residues. In germline, CDR1 is KGHDR, CDR2 SFDVKD. CDR3 DNA sequence: TGTGCCACCAGTGACCCGACTAGCGGGAGGCTAAATGAGCAGTTCTTC. Its translation is CATSDPTSGRLNEQFF.

This clonotype occurred many times. The chain has TRBV28 and TRBJ1-5; tentative D call: TRBD1 (6 bases). The germline CDR1 and CDR2 sequences are MDHEN and SYDVKM. V gave up 7 bases and J gave up 7 bases, with 14 bases separating them. CDR3 length: 13 residues. The CDR3 nucleotides are TGTGCCAGCACGGGGGGGGCCCACCAGCCCCAGCATTTT. Its translation: CASTGGAHQPQHF.

The chain joins TRBV6-2 or TRBV6-3 to TRBJ1-6; perhaps TRBD1 as D (5 bases). V lost 2 bases, J lost 1 base, and 6 bases lay in between. CDR3 length: 15 amino acids. Looked up from germline, CDR1 is MNHEY and CDR2 is SVGEGT. CDR3 protein: CASSYRGSYNSPLHF. The CDR3, as DNA: TGTGCCAGCAGTTACAGGGGTTCCTATAATTCACCCCTCCACTTT.

V and J are TRBV27 and TRBJ2-1, with 13 bases that match TRBD2. The CDR3 loop spans 16 amino acids. With 8 bases clipped from V and 7 bases from J, the junction kept 11 bases outside the gene matches. Germline loops: CDR1 MNHEY, CDR2 SMNVEV (reference sequence). The CDR3 nucleotides read TGTGCCAGCCGACTCTCCGGGACTAGCGGGAAGAATGAGCAGTTCTTC. Its protein is CASRLSGTSGKNEQFF.